Listed below are T cell receptor beta chains from one sample, sequenced in a study of blood T cell repertoires in COVID-19. This table comes from immunoSEQ multiplex PCR, and its TCRdb copy is limited to in-frame clones, with some not included. The data hold under 400,000 clones, with approximately 87% observed a single time. The sequencing sample was made of peripheral blood. The receptors stem from a woman under 40 with COVID-19, enrolled during active disease. Both conserved end residues are part of each CDR3. A D gene is named only where the DNA matches it firmly. Only part of the rows carry a size: once, few, many, or a class if the clone is expanded.

clone size	V gene	D gene	J gene	CDR3 protein
NA	TRBV5-1	TRBD1	TRBJ1-2	CASSYYQGAGDNYGYTF
NA	TRBV5-6	TRBD1	TRBJ2-5	CASSAGQGAGTQYF
NA	TRBV28	TRBD1	TRBJ1-2	CASSFGTGHNYGYTF
few	TRBV30	NA	TRBJ1-1	CAWTQGLTNTEAFF
once	TRBV19	NA	TRBJ2-1	CASIDRYNEQFF
NA	TRBV5-1	NA	TRBJ2-1	CASSLALYPNEQFF
NA	TRBV6-5	TRBD1	TRBJ1-2	CASLGQGHRDYGYTF
NA	TRBV10-1	TRBD2	TRBJ2-5	CASSEGVAGDEQETQYF
once	TRBV19	TRBD2	TRBJ2-7	CASSIASAGACEQYF
NA	TRBV19	TRBD2	TRBJ2-1	CASRESGRLNNEQFF
NA	TRBV30	NA	TRBJ2-7	CAWDQDRENPYEQYF
NA	TRBV6-2/TRBV6-3	NA	TRBJ2-4	CASSQGDKNIQYF
NA	TRBV11-1	NA	TRBJ2-3	CASSLQGSTDTQYF
NA	TRBV2	NA	TRBJ1-1	CASSSKDRNTEAFF
NA	TRBV5-6	TRBD1	TRBJ1-2	CASSDRTGLGYTF
NA	TRBV19	NA	TRBJ2-1	CASSPSLNSDQFF
NA	TRBV7-3	TRBD2	TRBJ2-3	CASSLSLAASTDTQYF
NA	TRBV4-1	TRBD1	TRBJ1-2	CASSQEPTGIYGYTF
NA	TRBV30	NA	TRBJ1-1	CAWSTPGTLNTEAFF
NA	TRBV18	NA	TRBJ2-3	CASSLDLGGFLDTQYF
NA	TRBV5-5	NA	TRBJ1-2	CASSLALTDYYGYTF
NA	TRBV30	NA	TRBJ1-2	CAWSVTRGAGGYTF
NA	TRBV29-1	TRBD2	TRBJ2-1	CSTSGREAWNEQFF
NA	TRBV10-3	NA	TRBJ1-2	CAISEGADSSYGYTF
NA	TRBV29-1	NA	TRBJ1-1	CSVEGRGLIEAFF
once	TRBV28	TRBD2	TRBJ2-2	CASSLRLADTGELFF
few	TRBV7-3	NA	TRBJ2-5	CASSRGYGETQYF
NA	TRBV9	TRBD2	TRBJ2-1	CASSPRLALDEQFF
NA	TRBV7-2	TRBD1	TRBJ1-2	CASSGRQGAPEGYTF
NA	TRBV7-9	NA	TRBJ1-3	CASSLSGAGNTIYF
NA	TRBV21-1	NA	TRBJ1-1	CASSLRGARVPF